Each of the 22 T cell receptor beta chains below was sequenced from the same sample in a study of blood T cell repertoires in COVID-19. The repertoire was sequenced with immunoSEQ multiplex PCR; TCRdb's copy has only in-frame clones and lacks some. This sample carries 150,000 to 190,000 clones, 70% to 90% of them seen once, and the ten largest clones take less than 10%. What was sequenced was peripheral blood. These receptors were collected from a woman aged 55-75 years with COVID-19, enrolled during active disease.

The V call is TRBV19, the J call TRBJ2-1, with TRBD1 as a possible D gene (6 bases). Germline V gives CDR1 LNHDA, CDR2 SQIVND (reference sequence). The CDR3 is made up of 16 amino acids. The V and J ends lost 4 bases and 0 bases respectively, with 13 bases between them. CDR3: CASSTATGLSYNEQFF. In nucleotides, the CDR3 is TGTGCCAGTAGTACCGCAACAGGGCTCTCCTACAATGAGCAGTTCTTC.

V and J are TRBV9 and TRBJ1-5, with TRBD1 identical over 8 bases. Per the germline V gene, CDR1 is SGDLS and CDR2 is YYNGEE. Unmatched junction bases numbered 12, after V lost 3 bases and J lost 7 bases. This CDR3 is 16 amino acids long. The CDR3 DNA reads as TGTGCCAGCAGCGCCGACCCCAGGGGGCTAGGGCAGCCCCAGCATTTT. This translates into CASSADPRGLGQPQHF. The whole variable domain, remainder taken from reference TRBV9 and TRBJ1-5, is DSGVTQTPKHLITATGQRVTLRCSPRSGDLSVYWYQQSLDQGLQFLIQYYNGEERAKGNILERFSAQQFPDLHSELNLSSLELGDSALYFCASSADPRGLGQPQHFGDGTRLSIL.

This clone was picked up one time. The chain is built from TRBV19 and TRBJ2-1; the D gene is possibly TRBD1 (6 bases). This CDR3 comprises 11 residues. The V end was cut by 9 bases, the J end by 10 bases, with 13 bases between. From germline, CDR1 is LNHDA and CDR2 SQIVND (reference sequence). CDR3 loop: CASRPDREQFF. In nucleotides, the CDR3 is TGTGCCAGCAGACCAGACAGGGAGCAGTTCTTC.

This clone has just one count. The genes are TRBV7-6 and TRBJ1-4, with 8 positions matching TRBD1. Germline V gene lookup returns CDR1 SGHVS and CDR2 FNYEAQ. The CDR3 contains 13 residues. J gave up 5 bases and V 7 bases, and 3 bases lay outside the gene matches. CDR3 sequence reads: CASTTGVNEKLFF. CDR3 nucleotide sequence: TGTGCCAGCACGACAGGGGTAAATGAAAAACTGTTTTTT.

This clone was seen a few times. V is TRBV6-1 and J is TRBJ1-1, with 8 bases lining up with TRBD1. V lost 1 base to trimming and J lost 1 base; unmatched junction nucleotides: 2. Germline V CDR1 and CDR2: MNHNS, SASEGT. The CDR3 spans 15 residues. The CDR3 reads CASSEGGTGNTEAFF. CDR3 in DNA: TGTGCCAGCAGTGAAGGGGGGACAGGGAACACTGAAGCTTTCTTT.

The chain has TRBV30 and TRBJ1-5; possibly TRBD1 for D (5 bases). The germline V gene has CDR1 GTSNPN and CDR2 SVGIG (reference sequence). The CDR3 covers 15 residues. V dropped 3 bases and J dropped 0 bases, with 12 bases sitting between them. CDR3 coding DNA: TGTGCCTGGAGATCCGGGGGTAATAGCAATCAGCCCCAGCATTTT. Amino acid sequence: CAWRSGGNSNQPQHF.

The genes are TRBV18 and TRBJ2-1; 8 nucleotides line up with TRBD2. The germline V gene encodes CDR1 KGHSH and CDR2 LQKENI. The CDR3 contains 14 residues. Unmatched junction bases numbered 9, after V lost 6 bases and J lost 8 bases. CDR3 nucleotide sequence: TGTGCCAGCTCCCAGGGCGGGGGGCGCGATGAGCAGTTCTTC. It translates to CASSQGGGRDEQFF.

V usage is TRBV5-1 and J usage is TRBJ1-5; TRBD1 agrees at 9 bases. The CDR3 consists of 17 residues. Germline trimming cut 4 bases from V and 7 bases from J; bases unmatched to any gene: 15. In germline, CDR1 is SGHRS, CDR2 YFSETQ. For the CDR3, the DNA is TGCGCCAGCAGCAGGGGGCCTCCGGGACAGGGTTGGCAGCCCCAGCATTTT. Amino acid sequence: CASSRGPPGQGWQPQHF.

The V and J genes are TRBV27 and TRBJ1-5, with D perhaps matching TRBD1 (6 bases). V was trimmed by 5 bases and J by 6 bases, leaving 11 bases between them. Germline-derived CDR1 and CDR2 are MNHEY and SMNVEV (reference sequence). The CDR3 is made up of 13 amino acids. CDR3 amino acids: CASSPGQSQPQHF. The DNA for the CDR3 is TGTGCCAGCAGTCCAGGACAGTCTCAGCCCCAGCATTTT.

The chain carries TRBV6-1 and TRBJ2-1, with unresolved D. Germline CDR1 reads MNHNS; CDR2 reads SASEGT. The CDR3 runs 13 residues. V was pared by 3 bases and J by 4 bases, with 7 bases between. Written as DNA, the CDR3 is TGTGCCAGCAGTGACCCGCTATACAATGAGCAGTTCTTC. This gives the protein CASSDPLYNEQFF.

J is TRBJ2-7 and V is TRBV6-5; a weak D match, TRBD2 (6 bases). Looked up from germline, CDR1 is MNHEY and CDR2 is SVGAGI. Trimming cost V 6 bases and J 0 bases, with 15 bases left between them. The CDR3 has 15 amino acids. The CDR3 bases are TGTGCCAGCAGCCCGGACTATCGGCCCTCCTACGAGCAGTACTTC. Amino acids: CASSPDYRPSYEQYF.

CDR3 region: CASRSGTGIGKLFF. DNA for the CDR3: TGTGCCAGCAGGTCCGGGACAGGGATAGGAAAACTGTTTTTT. The chain couples TRBV6-5 to TRBJ1-4; 9 nucleotides line up with TRBD1. The CDR3 is 14 residues long. J was trimmed by 10 bases and V by 6 bases; bases with no gene match: 9. Germline CDR1 MNHEY, CDR2 SVGAGI.

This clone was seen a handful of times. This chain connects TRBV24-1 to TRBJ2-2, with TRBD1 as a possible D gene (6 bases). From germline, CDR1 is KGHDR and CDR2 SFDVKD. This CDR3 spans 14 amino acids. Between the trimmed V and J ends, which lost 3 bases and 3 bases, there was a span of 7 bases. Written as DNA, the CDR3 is TGTGCCACCAGTGATCACAGGGACACCGGGGAGCTGTTTTTT. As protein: CATSDHRDTGELFF.

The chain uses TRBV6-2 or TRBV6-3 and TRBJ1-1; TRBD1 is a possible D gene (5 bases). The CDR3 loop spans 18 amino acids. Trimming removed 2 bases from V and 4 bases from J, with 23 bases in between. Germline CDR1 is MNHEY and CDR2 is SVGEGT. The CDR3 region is CASSYMKAGPLGSTEAFF. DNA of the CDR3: TGTGCCAGCAGTTACATGAAGGCAGGGCCCTTAGGTTCCACTGAAGCTTTCTTT.

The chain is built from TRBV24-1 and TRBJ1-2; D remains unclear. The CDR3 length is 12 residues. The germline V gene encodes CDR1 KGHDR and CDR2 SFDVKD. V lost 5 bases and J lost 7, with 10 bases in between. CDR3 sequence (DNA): TGTGCCACCAGTGTTGAGGAGGGTGGCTACACCTTC. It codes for CATSVEEGGYTF.

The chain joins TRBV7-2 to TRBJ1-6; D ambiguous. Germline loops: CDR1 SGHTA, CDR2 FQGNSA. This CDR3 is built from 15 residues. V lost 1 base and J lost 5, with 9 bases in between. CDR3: CASSLGSSHNSPLHF. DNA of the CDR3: TGTGCCAGCAGCTTAGGATCCAGTCATAATTCACCCCTCCACTTT.

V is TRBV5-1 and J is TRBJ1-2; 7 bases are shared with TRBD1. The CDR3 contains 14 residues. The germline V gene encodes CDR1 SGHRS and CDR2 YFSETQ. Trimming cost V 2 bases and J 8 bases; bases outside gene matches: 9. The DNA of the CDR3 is TGCGCCAGCAGCTTTGACGCACAGGGGCTAGGCTACACCTTC. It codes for CASSFDAQGLGYTF.

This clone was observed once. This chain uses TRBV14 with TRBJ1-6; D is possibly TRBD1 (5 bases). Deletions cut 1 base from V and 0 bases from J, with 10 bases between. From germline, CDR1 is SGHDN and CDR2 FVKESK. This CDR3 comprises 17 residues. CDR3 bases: TGTGCCAGCAGCCAAGGCGGGGCGAGCTCCTATAATTCACCCCTCCACTTT. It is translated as CASSQGGASSYNSPLHF.

The chain's CDR3 is CASSEVSGRGGYNEQFF. In DNA, the CDR3 is TGTGCCAGCAGTGAAGTTTCTGGAAGGGGGGGCTATAATGAGCAGTTCTTC. The chain carries TRBV25-1 and TRBJ2-1; weak D call: TRBD2 (7 bases). Per the germline V gene, CDR1 is MGHDK and CDR2 is SYGVNS. The V and J ends lost 2 bases and 7 bases respectively, with 21 bases between them. The CDR3 spans 17 residues.

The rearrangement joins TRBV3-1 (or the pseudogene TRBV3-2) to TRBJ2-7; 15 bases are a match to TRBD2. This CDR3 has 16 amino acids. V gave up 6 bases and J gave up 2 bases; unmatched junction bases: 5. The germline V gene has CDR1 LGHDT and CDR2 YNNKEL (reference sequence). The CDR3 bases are TGTGCCAGCAGGAAGGGACTAGCGGGAGGACCCTACGAGCAGTACTTC. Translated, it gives CASRKGLAGGPYEQYF.

The CDR3 is CASSLPSGSTGELFF. The CDR3 DNA is TGTGCCAGCAGCTTACCTAGCGGGAGCACCGGGGAGCTGTTTTTT. The chain uses TRBV7-2 and TRBJ2-2; 10 bases align to TRBD2. The CDR3 length is 15 residues. The V and J ends lost 2 bases and 4 bases, in that order; junction bases with no gene match: 1. Germline V gene data show CDR1 as SGHTA and CDR2 as FQGNSA.

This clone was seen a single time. The CDR3 sequence: CAWSQRQYSINYGYTF. The CDR3 DNA follows: TGTGCCTGGAGCCAAAGACAGTATTCTATTAACTATGGCTACACCTTC. This chain uses TRBV30 with TRBJ1-2; perhaps TRBD1 as D (5 bases). V lost 3 bases and J 1 base, leaving 18 bases between the germline ends. Germline V gene sequence: CDR1 GTSNPN, CDR2 SVGIG (reference sequence). The CDR3 sequence is 16 residues long.